Following are 15 T cell receptor beta chains from one sample sequenced in a study of persistence of HIV-infected CD4 T cells. The libraries were made with immunoSEQ version 4 in survey mode. TCRdb's copy holds only in-frame clones and misses some; the assay was immunoSEQ multiplex PCR. The repertoire holds tens of thousands of clones, with 88% as singletons. What these receptors recognize is not known. Anti-CD3/anti-CD28 beads served as a nonspecific positive control stimulus. Responding CD4+ T cells were sorted by upregulation of both CD40 ligand and CD69. The sequences come from CD4+ T cells sorted from PBMCs after approximately 20-hour stimulation, collected from a patient who received antiretroviral therapy. These receptor sequences come from an adult woman with HIV who was CMV-seropositive.

The rearrangement joins TRBV20-1 to TRBJ2-7, with a tentative D call TRBD2 (5 bases). The V end lost 5 bases, the J end lost 3 bases, and 8 bases lay between the germline ends. Germline CDR1 reads DFQATT; CDR2 reads SNEGSKA (reference sequence). This CDR3 comprises 11 residues. Written as DNA, the CDR3 is TGCAGTGCTGCCGGGGACTACGAGCAGTACTTC. Its protein is CSAAGDYEQYF.

V gene TRBV5-1 combines with J gene TRBJ2-2, with 10 bases lining up with TRBD2. The ends lost 1 base at V and 3 bases at J; junction bases unmatched: 3. From germline, CDR1 is SGHRS and CDR2 YFSETQ. This CDR3 is built from 16 residues. CDR3 in DNA: TGCGCCAGCAGCTTGAATCTAGCGGGGGACACCGGGGAGCTGTTTTTT. Protein product: CASSLNLAGDTGELFF.

The V gene is TRBV2, the J gene TRBJ2-5; no definite D call. Trimming stripped 2 bases from V and 1 base from J, with 5 bases between. In germline, CDR1 is SNHLY, CDR2 FYNNEI. The CDR3 runs 13 residues. The CDR3 DNA reads as TGTGCCAGCAGTGAAATGTCCCAAGAGACCCAGTACTTC. Its translation is CASSEMSQETQYF. Together with reference TRBV2 and TRBJ2-5, the CDR3 gives the full variable domain: EPEVTQTPSHQVTQMGQEVILRCVPISNHLYFYWYRQILGQKVEFLVSFYNNEISEKSEIFDDQFSVERPDGSNFTLKIRSTKLEDSAMYFCASSEMSQETQYFGPGTRLLVL.

The rearrangement links TRBV11-3 to TRBJ2-1, with D possibly TRBD2 on 5 matching bases. V dropped 4 bases and J dropped 0 bases, with 13 bases sitting between them. CDR1 is SGHNT, CDR2 YENEEA, per germline. The CDR3 totals 16 residues. Here the CDR3 reads CASSSRTSSSYNEQFF. The CDR3 nucleotides are TGTGCCAGCAGCTCCCGGACTTCAAGCTCCTACAATGAGCAGTTCTTC.

V is TRBV18 and J is TRBJ2-3, with 7 nucleotides matching TRBD2. Germline CDR1 and CDR2: KGHSH and LQKENI. The trim removed 3 bases at V and 6 bases at J, leaving 6 bases unmatched. This CDR3 region has 14 residues. CDR3 nucleotides: TGTGCCAGCTCACCCCTTGGCGGGGGTGATACGCAGTATTTT. This encodes CASSPLGGGDTQYF.

The gene calls are TRBV5-1 and TRBJ1-6, with D unresolved. Germline loops: CDR1 SGHRS, CDR2 YFSETQ. The CDR3 consists of 13 residues. Trimming left V 0 bases short and J 6 bases short, with 4 bases between. The CDR3 DNA reads as TGCGCCAGCAGCTTGGACCTTAATTCACCCCTCCACTTT. It specifies CASSLDLNSPLHF.

The J gene is TRBJ1-1, the V gene TRBV19; 7 nucleotides line up with TRBD1. Germline values: CDR1 LNHDA, CDR2 SQIVND (reference sequence). The CDR3 sequence is 16 residues long. The trim removed 9 bases at V and 0 bases at J, leaving 13 bases unmatched. The CDR3 protein is CASSIQGRLMNTEAFF. The CDR3 nucleotides are TGTGCCAGCAGCATACAGGGGCGCCTCATGAACACTGAAGCTTTCTTT.

This clone has just one count. The rearrangement joins TRBV5-1 to TRBJ2-1, with 12 nucleotides matching TRBD2. Germline values: CDR1 SGHRS, CDR2 YFSETQ. The CDR3 is made up of 16 amino acids. V trimming: 4 bases; J trimming: 2 bases; junction bases outside the gene matches: 4. The CDR3 loop reads CASSRRTSGAYNEQFF. The CDR3 nucleotides read TGCGCCAGCAGCCGCCGGACTAGCGGGGCCTACAATGAGCAGTTCTTC.

The chain has TRBV13 and TRBJ2-1; D is uncertain. V shed 2 bases and J shed 9 bases, with 11 bases lying between them. The CDR3 is 13 residues long. Germline lookup yields CDR1 PRHDT and CDR2 FYEKMQ (reference sequence). The CDR3 DNA reads TGTGCCAGCAGCTTAAACCGGGCCTTTGAGCAGTTCTTC. Amino acids: CASSLNRAFEQFF.

About this clone itself: Other DNA variants within this sample encode the same CDR3. This rearrangement joins TRBV7-8 to TRBJ2-1; TRBD2 matches at 9 bases. The V segment lost 1 base and the J segment 2 bases; nucleotides outside the gene matches: 3. Germline CDR1 and CDR2: SGHVS and FQNEAQ. This CDR3 is built from 16 residues. CDR3 amino acids: CASSLVGGGAYNEQFF. CDR3 sequence (DNA): TGTGCCAGCAGCTTAGTTGGCGGGGGGGCCTACAATGAGCAGTTCTTC. Variable domain in full (rest from reference TRBV7-8 and TRBJ2-1): GAGVSQSPRYKVAKRGQDVALRCDPISGHVSLFWYQQALGQGPEFLTYFQNEAQLDKSGLPSDRFFAERPEGSVSTLKIQRTQQEDSAVYLCASSLVGGGAYNEQFFGPGTRLTVL.

V gene TRBV7-2 combines with J gene TRBJ1-2; 8 bases are shared with TRBD1. Germline lookup yields CDR1 SGHTA and CDR2 FQGNSA. The V segment lost 0 bases and the J segment 4 bases; nucleotides outside the gene matches: 10. This CDR3 region has 17 residues. The CDR3 nucleotides read TGTGCCAGCAGCTTAGCGTGGTTTCAGGACAGGGTCTATGGCTACACCTTC. It encodes CASSLAWFQDRVYGYTF.

The chain has TRBV5-6 and TRBJ2-7, with TRBD1 matching over 9 bases. The CDR3 has 15 amino acids. J gave up 5 bases and V 1 base, and 7 bases lay outside the gene matches. The germline gives CDR1 SGHDT, CDR2 YYEEEE. CDR3 region: CASSLITGTGNEQYF. The DNA for the CDR3 is TGTGCCAGCAGCTTGATAACCGGGACAGGGAACGAGCAGTACTTC.

The sample holds one count of this clone. The chain is built from TRBV28 and TRBJ1-1; D unresolved. V was shortened by 3 bases and J by 7 bases, with 3 bases between the two germline ends. The CDR3 sequence is 10 residues long. Per the germline V gene, CDR1 is MDHEN and CDR2 is SYDVKM. This CDR3 reads CASSLGEAFF. Written as DNA, the CDR3 is TGTGCCAGCAGTTTGGGTGAAGCTTTCTTT.

The V call is TRBV28, the J call TRBJ1-1, with 7 bases fitting TRBD1. The CDR3 consists of 14 residues. With 7 bases clipped from V and 0 bases from J, the junction kept 5 bases outside the gene matches. Germline V lookup: CDR1 MDHEN, CDR2 SYDVKM. CDR3 DNA sequence: TGTGCCAGCATAACAGGGGTCATGAACACTGAAGCTTTCTTT. Residues: CASITGVMNTEAFF.

Comment on this clone: Within the sample, other DNA sequences also encode this same CDR3. The chain combines TRBV6-6 with TRBJ1-4; 7 bases match TRBD1. The CDR3 spans 13 residues. Germline values: CDR1 MNHNY, CDR2 SVGAGI (reference sequence). Trimming at V came to 2 bases and at J to 7 bases, leaving 1 base not matched to a gene. This CDR3 reads CASSYRQGEKLFF. As DNA, the CDR3 is TGTGCCAGCAGTTACCGACAGGGTGAAAAACTGTTTTTT.